This TCR beta chain emerged from a study of T cells in Graves' hyperthyroidism and ophthalmopathy. Authors of the study amplified TCR beta CDR3 regions from RNA transcripts. The primer set for the first-round RT-PCR of the TCR CDR3 was HTBI. TCRdb called the multiplex PCR reads again in MiXCR, with one record for every CDR3 protein. Here the sample spans about 98,000 distinct CDR3 sequences, approximately 40% being singletons. With regard to this clonotype: Its antigen is still unknown.

Study observations and caveats: Researchers report that a 13 V-J model separated ophthalmopathy from stable hyperthyroidism. In validation, the model predicted ophthalmopathy. These predictions came a median roughly seven months before onset.

Germline CDR1 is SGHVS and CDR2 is FQNEAQ. With 4 bases removed from V and 10 bases from J, the gap between germline ends came to 13 bases. The CDR3 extends over 12 amino acids. Uncontrolled infection, other autoimmune disease, pregnancy or lactation excluded patients. The chain joins TRBV7-8 to TRBJ2-5; possible D gene TRBD2, 6 bases. This TCR derives from a woman aged 25 to 45 with Graves' hyperthyroidism. Sequenced input: peripheral blood or thyroid tissue (not recorded which). The CDR3 sequence is CASSSGYGSQYF. The CDR3 region has the DNA TGTGCCAGCAGCTCAGGATACGGGAGCCAGTACTTC.